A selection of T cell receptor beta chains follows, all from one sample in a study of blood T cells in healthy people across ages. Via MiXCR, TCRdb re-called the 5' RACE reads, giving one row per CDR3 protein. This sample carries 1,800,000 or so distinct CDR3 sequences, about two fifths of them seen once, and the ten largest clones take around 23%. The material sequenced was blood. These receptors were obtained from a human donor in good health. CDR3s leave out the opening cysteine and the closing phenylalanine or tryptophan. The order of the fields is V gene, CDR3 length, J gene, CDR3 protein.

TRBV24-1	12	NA	ATSESLGQETQY
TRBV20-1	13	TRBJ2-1	GARKTGPFNNEQF
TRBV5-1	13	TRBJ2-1	ASSSGGTGYNEQF
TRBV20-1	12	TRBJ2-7	SAEDIPFSYEQY
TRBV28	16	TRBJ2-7	ASSLSAGTSGEVQEQY
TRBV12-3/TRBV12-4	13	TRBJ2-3	ASSYTSGGSDTQY
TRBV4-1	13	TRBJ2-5	ASSHEDIRQETQY
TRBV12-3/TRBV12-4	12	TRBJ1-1	ASSRTGGVTEAF
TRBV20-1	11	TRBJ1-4	SASRIPNEKLF
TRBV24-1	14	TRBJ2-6	ATSDARNSGANVLT
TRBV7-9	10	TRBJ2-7	ASSPDGGEQY
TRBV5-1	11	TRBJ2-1	ASTSETYNEQF
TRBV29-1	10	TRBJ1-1	SVEEGNTEAF
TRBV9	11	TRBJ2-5	ASSVQGGWTQY
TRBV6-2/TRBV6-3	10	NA	ASSRNGYEQY
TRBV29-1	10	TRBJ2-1	SVDGQNNGQF
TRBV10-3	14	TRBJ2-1	AISGGDRGTYNEQF
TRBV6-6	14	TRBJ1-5	VSSYSFRHTNQPQH
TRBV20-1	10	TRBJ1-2	SARLRSYGYT
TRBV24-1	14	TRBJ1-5	ATSESGQGLNQPQH
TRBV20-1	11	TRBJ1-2	SASQGLDYGYT
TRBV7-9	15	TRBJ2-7	ASSSTTFTGLSYEQY
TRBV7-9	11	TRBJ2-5	ASTQTWRLVQY
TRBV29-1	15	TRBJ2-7	SVEGGAGQGTSYEQY
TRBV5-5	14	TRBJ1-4	ASSFTLQGLREKLF
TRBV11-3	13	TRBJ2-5	ASSLSARSQETQY
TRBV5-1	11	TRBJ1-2	ASSLVTDYGYT